The sequence of this T cell receptor (beta chain) was determined in a study of memory CD4+ T cells and cytomegalovirus serostatus (dated by TCRdb to the late 2010s). For the study in its entirety: The cohort included approximately 35 healthy adults from Belgium, of whom 9 were CMV seropositive and roughly 25 were CMV seronegative. CD4+ memory TCRbeta repertoires of a Belgian cohort with known cytomegalovirus serostatus were sequenced in order to replicate a published TCR-based CMV serostatus classifier. What the work shows at the level of the full study, not this receptor alone: The results were read as suggesting that the CMV-associated TCR signature is, for the most part, present in the CD4+ memory repertoire. CMV serostatus prediction reached a median bootstrapped AUC of approximately 0.96 with the original framework and about 0.93 with a US-trained random forest. Among the 150 or so previously reported CMV-associated TCRbeta sequences, over 65 showed up in the CD4+ memory repertoires, with each one found in between one and five individuals. A median bootstrapped AUC of around 0.95 with a 95% CI of 0.76-1.00 was achieved on the Belgian cohort by the original-framework classifier. Only CD4+CD45RO+ memory cells were sequenced, unlike the original study, which covered naive and memory CD4+ and CD8+ populations.

The CDR3 runs 14 residues from the cysteine to the phenylalanine. The CDR3 DNA has 42 bases and is translated from base 1. V and J are truncated by 5 bases and 4 bases respectively, leaving an intervening sequence of 14 bases. CDR1 and CDR2 were assigned from the germline V gene (reference sequence) as SEHNR and FQNEAQ. A FACSAria II was used to sort memory CD4+ T cells, defined as single viable CD3+CD4+CD8-CD45RO+ cells. CMV serostatus was assessed using a Roche Elecsys assay, by which serum IgG against CMV pp150, pp28, p38 and p52 was detected. After the samples were thawed, total CD4+ T cells were enriched through positive selection using CD4 magnetic microbeads. The samples came from a separate study whose specific focus was interrogating the CD4+ T cell memory repertoire. Peripheral blood mononuclear cells were isolated and cryopreserved according to standard operating procedures, and serum was stored at -80 degrees C. The staining used CD3-PerCP (BW264/56), CD4-APC (RPA-T4), CD45RO-PE (UCHT1) and CD8-Pacific Orange (3B5) antibodies, and Sytox blue was used to exclude non-viable cells.

In regard to this clone: No cognate antigen has been identified for it. It has no much larger one-base neighbor in the sample; base qualities were not kept.

Genomic DNA was extracted from sorted cells with the Quick-DNA Microprep Kit. TCRbeta DNA was amplified with the immunoSEQ hsTCRbeta kit following the manufacturer's protocol. TCRbeta libraries were sequenced on an Illumina MiSeq instrument. Concerning the study's data processing: Once out-of-frame sequences had been removed, 2 million to 2.5 million distinct TCRbeta sequences were left, which works out to an average of roughly 67,000 per individual. Two values were used to score each individual: the count of under 200 previously reported CMV-associated TCRbeta sequences and the total count of productive distinct TCRbeta sequences. A beta-binomial model was reimplemented in Python, and random forests from scikit-learn, run with default parameters, were trained on data from the US cohort. Classifier performance on the Belgian cohort was summarized as median AUC with percentile confidence intervals over 10,000 bootstrap iterations. TCRdb took this table from immuneACCESS and kept in-frame rearrangements with V and J called. Such tables lack part of the clones; where checked against another copy, unresolved V genes explain under half of the gap, and the rest is unexplained. That table furnishes V, J and clone size, whereas the DNA furnished D and trimming. This sample is represented by 25,000 to 30,000 clones; about 81% of them were singletons. The ten largest make up over 0.6% of the sample.

The clonotype was recovered from an adult in good health and CMV-seronegative. Sequencing used memory CD4+ T cells from blood. This chain is built from TRBV7-9 and TRBJ1-2; the D segment cannot be called with confidence. In nucleotides, the sequence is TGTGCCAGCAGCCCGAGGGCCTTCCTCTATGGCTACACCTTC. Its translation is CASSPRAFLYGYTF.